One and the same sample provided the 20 T cell receptor beta chains below, sequenced in a study of T cell responses to AZD1222 COVID-19 vaccine. TCRdb's table, derived via immunoSEQ multiplex PCR, lists solely in-frame clones and lacks some. The repertoire holds some 92,000 clones, with approximately 91% as singletons. The sequencing used peripheral blood, collected on day 0 of AZD1222 vaccination. These receptors all come from an adult in good health.

The genes are TRBV27 and TRBJ2-7, with a tentative D call TRBD2 (5 bases). CDR1 MNHEY and CDR2 SMNVEV come from the germline V gene (reference sequence). Trimming removed 8 bases from V and 0 bases from J, with 5 bases in between. CDR3 length: 11 amino acids. This CDR3 is CASGSSYEQYF. In DNA form, the CDR3 reads TGTGCCAGCGGGAGCTCCTACGAGCAGTACTTC.

The chain links TRBV6-5 to TRBJ2-5; no reliable D call. Between the trimmed V and J ends, which lost 0 bases and 2 bases, there was a span of 13 bases. This CDR3 has 16 residues. CDR1 is MNHEY and CDR2 is SVGAGI in the germline V gene. As DNA, the CDR3 is TGTGCCAGCAGTTACTCAGCATCCCTCGGTCAAGAGACCCAGTACTTC. It yields the protein CASSYSASLGQETQYF.

The chain links TRBV16 to TRBJ1-4, with unresolved D. The ends were cut back, 0 bases at V and 0 bases at J, with 8 bases in the middle. This CDR3 is 16 amino acids long. The V gene's germline CDR1 is KGHSY and CDR2 FQNENV. CDR3 bases: TGTGCCAGCAGCCAATCGACTAGTCCAACTAATGAAAAACTGTTTTTT. Translated: CASSQSTSPTNEKLFF.

This chain joins TRBV7-9 and TRBJ1-1; D ambiguous. Germline CDR1 reads SEHNR; CDR2 reads FQNEAQ (reference sequence). Trimming pared 1 base from V and 0 bases from J, leaving 9 bases between. The CDR3 runs 15 residues. In DNA form, the CDR3 reads TGTGCCAGCAGCTTAGGCGGGATTATGAACACTGAAGCTTTCTTT. It codes for CASSLGGIMNTEAFF.

This chain links TRBV6-6 with TRBJ2-7; 13 bases match TRBD2. V lost 5 bases, J lost 2 bases, and 6 bases stayed unmatched. Germline V gives CDR1 MNHNY, CDR2 SVGAGI (reference sequence). This CDR3 comprises 16 residues. Written as DNA, the CDR3 is TGTGCCAGCAGTATTCCGGGACTAGCGGGGACCTACGAGCAGTACTTC. Its protein is CASSIPGLAGTYEQYF.

V gene TRBV19 combines with J gene TRBJ2-7; 9 bases are a match to TRBD2. With V trimmed by 5 bases and J by 3 bases, 8 bases remained unmatched. The CDR3 has 15 residues. Germline CDR1 is LNHDA and CDR2 is SQIVND (reference sequence). The DNA of the CDR3 is TGTGCCAGTAGTGAGGCTAGCGGGACTTACTACGAGCAGTACTTC. Translation: CASSEASGTYYEQYF. The full variable domain, completed using reference TRBV19 and TRBJ2-7, is DGGITQSPKYLFRKEGQNVTLSCEQNLNHDAMYWYRQDPGQGLRLIYYSQIVNDFQKGDIAEGYSVSREKKESFPLTVTSAQKNPTAFYLCASSEASGTYYEQYFGPGTRLTVT.

This clone was picked up one time. V is TRBV7-3 and J is TRBJ2-5; D might be TRBD2 (6 bases). Trimming removed 2 bases from V and 2 bases from J, with 9 bases in between. Looked up from germline, CDR1 is SGHTA and CDR2 is FQGTGA. This CDR3 has 14 residues. The CDR3 DNA sequence: TGTGCCAGCAGCTTATTAGGGAGGCAAGAGACCCAGTACTTC. The encoded protein is CASSLLGRQETQYF.

Concerning this clone: Other DNA sequences in this sample translate to the same CDR3. The rearrangement links TRBV7-3 to TRBJ1-2; 8 bases fit TRBD1. Germline V gene sequence: CDR1 SGHTA, CDR2 FQGTGA. The CDR3 loop spans 14 amino acids. J lost 5 bases, V lost 0 bases, and 2 bases had no gene match. The CDR3 DNA follows: TGTGCCAGCAGCTTAACGGGGACAGGTTATGGCTACACCTTC. Translating it yields CASSLTGTGYGYTF.

V gene TRBV6-5 combines with J gene TRBJ1-5; TRBD1 is a possible D gene (6 bases). The V gene lost 8 bases and the J gene lost 6 bases, with 17 bases spanning the gap. In germline, CDR1 is MNHEY, CDR2 SVGAGI. This CDR3 comprises 14 residues. Written as DNA, the CDR3 is TGTGCCAGCGTTAGAAGGGGGGCCGCTCAGCCCCAGCATTTT. It translates to CASVRRGAAQPQHF.

The rearrangement links TRBV2 to TRBJ1-6; D is possibly TRBD1 (6 bases). Trimming removed 8 bases at V and 9 bases at J, with 17 bases between. Germline CDR1 SNHLY, CDR2 FYNNEI. The CDR3 contains 14 residues. The CDR3 DNA sequence: TGTGCCAGCGGTAAACAGGGAGTCGGTTCACCCCTCCACTTT. It specifies CASGKQGVGSPLHF.

The chain joins TRBV7-2 to TRBJ1-4, with 7 bases identical to TRBD1. The germline V gene encodes CDR1 SGHTA and CDR2 FQGNSA. With 5 bases clipped from V and 11 bases from J, the junction kept 8 bases outside the gene matches. This CDR3 comprises 13 residues. The CDR3 DNA follows: TGTGCCAGCAGCCCCGGACAGGACAGGAAACTGTTTTTT. This translates into CASSPGQDRKLFF.

The CDR3 loop is CASSRGTGSYEQYF. The CDR3 coding sequence is TGTGCCAGCAGCCGAGGGACAGGGTCCTACGAGCAGTACTTC. V is TRBV11-3 and J is TRBJ2-7; 9 bases line up with TRBD1. The V gene's germline CDR1 is SGHNT and CDR2 YENEEA. There are 14 residues in the CDR3. V lost 5 bases and J lost 1; bases outside the gene matches: 3.

This chain uses TRBV7-3 with TRBJ2-1; TRBD1 aligns across 8 bases. V was pared by 5 bases and J by 0 bases, with 3 bases of the junction left unmatched. The V gene's germline CDR1 is SGHTA and CDR2 FQGTGA. The CDR3 spans 15 residues. CDR3 loop: CASSGTGGSYNEQFF. The CDR3 region has the DNA TGTGCCAGCAGCGGGACAGGAGGCTCCTACAATGAGCAGTTCTTC.

The chain is built from TRBV12-5 and TRBJ1-6; D remains unclear. The CDR3 covers 13 residues. The germline V and J ends were trimmed by 1 base and 10 bases, with 8 bases remaining between them. The germline V gene encodes CDR1 LGHNT and CDR2 FRNRAP. Written as DNA, the CDR3 is TGTGCTAGTGGTTTGGAAAGGTACTCACCCCTCCACTTT. Its translation is CASGLERYSPLHF.

CDR3 bases: TGTGCCAGCAGCCCCGGGCCGAGCTCCTACAATGAGCAGTTCTTC. Its protein product is CASSPGPSSYNEQFF. The chain carries TRBV6-5 and TRBJ2-1; D ambiguous. Germline values: CDR1 MNHEY, CDR2 SVGAGI. The V end lost 6 bases, the J end lost 0 bases, and 12 bases lay between the germline ends. This CDR3 spans 15 amino acids.

V is TRBV6-1 and J is TRBJ2-1, with 8 bases aligning to TRBD2. CDR3 length: 18 amino acids. Germline-derived CDR1 and CDR2 are MNHNS and SASEGT. V shed 4 bases and J 3 bases; nucleotides not matched to a gene: 14. The CDR3 sequence is CASSGRLRAGAYYNEQFF. DNA of the CDR3: TGTGCCAGCAGTGGACGACTGAGAGCGGGAGCATACTACAATGAGCAGTTCTTC.

The chain has TRBV28 and TRBJ2-7; the D is unclear. The CDR3 covers 11 residues. Trimming stripped 8 bases from V and 5 bases from J, with 10 bases between. Germline V lookup: CDR1 MDHEN, CDR2 SYDVKM. The DNA for the CDR3 is TGTGCCAGCCTGTCCCCCAACGAGCAGTACTTC. As protein: CASLSPNEQYF.

The J gene is TRBJ2-1, the V gene TRBV6-5; D gene unclear. The CDR3 runs 14 residues. Germline lookup yields CDR1 MNHEY and CDR2 SVGAGI. Trimming left V 7 bases short and J 5 bases short, with 15 bases between. The CDR3 loop is CASTPPGGDNEQFF. DNA for the CDR3: TGTGCCAGCACCCCACCGGGTGGGGACAATGAGCAGTTCTTC.

The V gene is TRBV3-1 (or the pseudogene TRBV3-2), the J gene TRBJ1-2, with 7 bases fitting TRBD1. Germline-derived CDR1 and CDR2 are LGHDT and YNNKEL (reference sequence). J was trimmed by 0 bases and V by 0 bases; bases with no gene match: 10. This CDR3 has 18 residues. CDR3 coding DNA: TGTGCCAGCAGCCAAGATCGAAATTTGGGACAGACTAACTATGGCTACACCTTC. Translating gives CASSQDRNLGQTNYGYTF.

The chain employs TRBV7-2 and TRBJ2-7; D remains ambiguous. The CDR3 runs to 13 residues. Trimming stripped 1 base from V and 3 bases from J, with 7 bases between. CDR1 and CDR2 from the germline V gene are SGHTA and FQGNSA. The CDR3 sequence is CASSLGKGYEQYF. CDR3 coding DNA: TGTGCCAGCAGCTTAGGGAAAGGCTACGAGCAGTACTTC.